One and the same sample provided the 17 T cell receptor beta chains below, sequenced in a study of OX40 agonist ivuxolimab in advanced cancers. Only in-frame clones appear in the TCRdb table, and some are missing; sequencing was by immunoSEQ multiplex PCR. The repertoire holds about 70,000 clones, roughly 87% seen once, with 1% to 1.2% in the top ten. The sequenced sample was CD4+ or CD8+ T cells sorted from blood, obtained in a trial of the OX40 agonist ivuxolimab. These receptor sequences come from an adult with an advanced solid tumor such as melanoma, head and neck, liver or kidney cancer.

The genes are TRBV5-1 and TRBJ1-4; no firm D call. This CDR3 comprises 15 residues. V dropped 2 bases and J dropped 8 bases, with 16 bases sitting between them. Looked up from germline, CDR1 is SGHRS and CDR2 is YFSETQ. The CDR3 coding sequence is TGCGCCAGCAGCTTTGAGTACAGCGGCCGGGAAAAACTGTTTTTT. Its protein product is CASSFEYSGREKLFF.

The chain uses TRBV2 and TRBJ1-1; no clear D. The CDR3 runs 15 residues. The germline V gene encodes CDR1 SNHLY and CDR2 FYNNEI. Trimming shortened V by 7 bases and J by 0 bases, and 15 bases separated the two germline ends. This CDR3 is CASTKQSRMNTEAFF. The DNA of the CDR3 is TGTGCCAGCACCAAACAGTCACGCATGAACACTGAAGCTTTCTTT.

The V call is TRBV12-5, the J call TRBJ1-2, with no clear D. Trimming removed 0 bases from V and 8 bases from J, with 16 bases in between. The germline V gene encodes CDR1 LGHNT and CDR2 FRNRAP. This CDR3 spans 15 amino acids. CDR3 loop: CASGLVPGEGLGYTF. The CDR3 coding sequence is TGTGCTAGTGGTTTGGTACCTGGGGAGGGATTGGGCTACACCTTC. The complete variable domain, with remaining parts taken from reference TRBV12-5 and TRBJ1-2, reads DARVTQTPRHKVTEMGQEVTMRCQPILGHNTVFWYRQTMMQGLELLAYFRNRAPLDDSGMPKDRFSAEMPDATLATLKIQPSEPRDSAVYFCASGLVPGEGLGYTFGSGTRLTVV.

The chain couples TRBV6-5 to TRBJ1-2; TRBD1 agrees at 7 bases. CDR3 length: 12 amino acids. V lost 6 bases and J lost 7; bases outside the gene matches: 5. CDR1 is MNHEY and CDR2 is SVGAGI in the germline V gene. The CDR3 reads CASREGAFGYTF. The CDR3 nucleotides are TGTGCCAGCAGAGAGGGGGCGTTTGGCTACACCTTC.

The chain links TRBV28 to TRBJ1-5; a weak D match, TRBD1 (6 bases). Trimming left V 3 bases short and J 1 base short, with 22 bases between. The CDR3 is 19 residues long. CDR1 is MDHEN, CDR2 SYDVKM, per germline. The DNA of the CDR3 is TGTGCCAGCAGTTTGGGCCAGTCCGGGGGCCAAGTGAGCAATCAGCCCCAGCATTTT. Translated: CASSLGQSGGQVSNQPQHF.

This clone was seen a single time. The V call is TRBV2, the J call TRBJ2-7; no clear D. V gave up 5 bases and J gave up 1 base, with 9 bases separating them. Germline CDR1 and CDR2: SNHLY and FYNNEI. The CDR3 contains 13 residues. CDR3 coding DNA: TGTGCCAGCAGTTTAGATCGGTCCTACGAGCAGTACTTC. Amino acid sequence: CASSLDRSYEQYF.

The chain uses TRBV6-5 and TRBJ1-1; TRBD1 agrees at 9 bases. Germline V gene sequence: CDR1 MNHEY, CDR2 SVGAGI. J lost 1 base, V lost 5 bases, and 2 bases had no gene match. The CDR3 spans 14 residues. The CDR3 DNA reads TGTGCCAGCAGTCCGGACAGGGGGAACACTGAAGCTTTCTTT. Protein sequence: CASSPDRGNTEAFF.

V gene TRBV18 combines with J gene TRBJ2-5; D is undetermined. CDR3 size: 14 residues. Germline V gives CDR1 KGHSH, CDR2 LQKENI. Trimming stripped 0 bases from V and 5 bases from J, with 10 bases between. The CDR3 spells CASSPPSHRETQYF. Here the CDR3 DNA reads TGTGCCAGCTCACCACCGTCGCATAGGGAGACCCAGTACTTC.

This CDR3 reads CASSLLPVSPLGNTIYF. As DNA, the CDR3 is TGTGCCAGCAGCTTGCTTCCAGTCTCTCCCCTCGGAAACACCATATATTTT. V gene TRBV5-5 combines with J gene TRBJ1-3; no clear D. Germline V gene lookup returns CDR1 SGHKS and CDR2 YYEKEE (reference sequence). This CDR3 spans 17 amino acids. Deletions cut 1 base from V and 4 bases from J, with 18 bases between. Drawing the rest from reference TRBV5-5 and TRBJ1-3, the complete variable domain is DAGVTQSPTHLIKTRGQQVTLRCSPISGHKSVSWYQQVLGQGPQFIFQYYEKEERGRGNFPDRFSARQFPNYSSELNVNALLLGDSALYLCASSLLPVSPLGNTIYFGEGSWLTVV.

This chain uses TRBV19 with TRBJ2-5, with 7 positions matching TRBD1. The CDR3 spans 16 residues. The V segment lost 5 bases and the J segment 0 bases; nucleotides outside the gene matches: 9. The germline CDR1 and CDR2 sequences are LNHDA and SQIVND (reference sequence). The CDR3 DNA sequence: TGTGCCAGTAGTCCATCCCACAGGGGAAACCAAGAGACCCAGTACTTC. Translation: CASSPSHRGNQETQYF.

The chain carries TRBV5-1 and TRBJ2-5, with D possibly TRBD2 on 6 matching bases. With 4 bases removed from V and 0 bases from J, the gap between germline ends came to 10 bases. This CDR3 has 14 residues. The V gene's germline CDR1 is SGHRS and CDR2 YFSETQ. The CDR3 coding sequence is TGCGCCAGCAGCCCGGGACTCAACCAAGAGACCCAGTACTTC. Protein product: CASSPGLNQETQYF.

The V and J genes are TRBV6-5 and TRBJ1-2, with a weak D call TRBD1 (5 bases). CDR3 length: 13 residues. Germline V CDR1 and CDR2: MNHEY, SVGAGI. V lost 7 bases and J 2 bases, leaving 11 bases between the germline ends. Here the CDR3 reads CASTKTVNYGYTF. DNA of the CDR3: TGTGCCAGCACAAAGACAGTAAACTATGGCTACACCTTC.

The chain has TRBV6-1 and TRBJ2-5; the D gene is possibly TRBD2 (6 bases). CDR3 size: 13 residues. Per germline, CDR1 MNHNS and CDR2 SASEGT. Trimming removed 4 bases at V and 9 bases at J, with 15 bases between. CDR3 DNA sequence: TGTGCCAGCAGTGGGTGGGACTCGGGAGCCCAGTACTTC. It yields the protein CASSGWDSGAQYF.

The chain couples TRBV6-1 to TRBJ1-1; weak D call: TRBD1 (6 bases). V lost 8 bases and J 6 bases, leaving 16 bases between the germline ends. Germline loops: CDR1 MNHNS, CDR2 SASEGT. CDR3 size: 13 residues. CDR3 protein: CASGAGVFAEAFF. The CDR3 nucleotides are TGTGCCAGCGGGGCAGGGGTCTTCGCTGAAGCTTTCTTT.

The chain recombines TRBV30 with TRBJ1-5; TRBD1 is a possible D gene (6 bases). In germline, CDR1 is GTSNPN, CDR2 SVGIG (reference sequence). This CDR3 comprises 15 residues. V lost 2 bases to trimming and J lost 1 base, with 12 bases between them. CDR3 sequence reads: CAWSRQAGSNQPQHF. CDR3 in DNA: TGTGCCTGGAGTAGACAGGCAGGGAGCAATCAGCCCCAGCATTTT. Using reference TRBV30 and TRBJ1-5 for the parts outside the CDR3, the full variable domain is SQTIHQWPATLVQPVGSPLSLECTVEGTSNPNLYWYRQAAGRGLQLLFYSVGIGQISSEVPQNLSASRPQDRQFILSSKKLLLSDSGFYLCAWSRQAGSNQPQHFGDGTRLSIL.

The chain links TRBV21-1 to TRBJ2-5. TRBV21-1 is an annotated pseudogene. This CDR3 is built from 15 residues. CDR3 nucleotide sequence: TGTGCCAGCAGCCTCCGCCTAGGGTACCAAGAGACCCAGTACTTC. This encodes CASSLRLGYQETQYF.

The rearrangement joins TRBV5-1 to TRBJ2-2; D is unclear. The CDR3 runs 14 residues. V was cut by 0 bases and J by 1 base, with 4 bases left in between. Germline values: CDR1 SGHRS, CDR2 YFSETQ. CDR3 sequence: CASSLDGNTGELFF. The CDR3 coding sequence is TGCGCCAGCAGCTTGGACGGGAACACCGGGGAGCTGTTTTTT.